This T cell receptor beta chain was captured in a study of T cells after yellow fever vaccination. Whole-study findings and limits: The study re-detected most primary-vaccination clones after the booster (around 96% CD4, almost 90% CD8). The sorted memory subsets sampled on day 0 contained almost no detectable vaccine-responding clonotypes. FACS-sorted repertoires might harbor abundant contaminating clonotypes from the bulk population.

Between the trimmed V and J ends, which lost 1 base and 4 bases, there was a span of 8 bases. The length of the CDR3 is 13 residues. CDR1 LNHNV and CDR2 YYDKDF come from the germline V gene (reference sequence). This clonotype is labeled medium-sized. A process of 5'RACE template switching, which added a universal primer site and UMIs, was used to make TCR cDNA. In TCRdb, the 5' RACE reads were re-called with MiXCR into one record per CDR3 protein. The top ten clones hold 10% to 15% of a sample with 20,000 to 30,000 distinct CDR3 sequences, under 7% of them seen once. This TCR derives from a young man who received the YFV17D yellow fever vaccine. The sequences come from PBMCs, either bulk or a sorted T-cell subset (CD4+, CD8+, memory, or dextramer-sorted; not recorded which), collected 15 days after the yellow fever booster vaccination. The chain links TRBV15 to TRBJ2-7; D not certain. The CDR3 sequence is CATSRAPGYEQYF. The DNA of the CDR3 is TGTGCCACCAGCAGAGCTCCCGGATACGAGCAGTACTTC.